The TCR beta chain under discussion was sequenced for a study of T cell responses to AZD1222 COVID-19 vaccine (dated by TCRdb to the early 2020s). About the investigation overall: TCR sequencing was performed for roughly 250 trial participants, of whom approximately 200 were given two doses of AZD1222 and about 25 were given two doses of MenACWY control vaccine. Trial participants were enrolled by age into subgroups of 18-55, 56-69 and 70-plus years, and approximately 150, 30 and 60 TCR-sequenced participants, respectively, were included in these subgroups. Study-wide conclusions, independent of this receptor: Participants were mostly white British and included more females than males, and it was suggested by the authors that clonal diversity may have been underestimated. Because no day 14 peak-response samples were available, repertoires were characterized only after the peak T cell response. The whole spike protein was spanned by vaccine-associated CD4 TCRs, and dominant responses were seen in regions 160-218 and 743-854. Spike-specific TCR breadth and depth rose significantly after two AZD1222 doses compared with day 0 and with MenACWY recipients. Nearly half of unique spike-specific TCRs reportedly recognized epitopes outside regions mutated in the B.1.351 and B.1.1.7 variants. The 56-69-year group was small, and its depth increase did not reach significance, likely because of low power. Conclusions about previously exposed vaccinees were limited because only six AZD1222 recipients were SARS-CoV-2 seropositive at baseline.

The time point label for this specimen denotes: about 28 days (+/-7) after the second vaccine dose. AZD1222 recipients whose second dose came at about 4 weeks and those whose second dose came at about 12 weeks were combined into one group, since spike-specific TCR depth and breadth did not differ between the two schedules. Vaccinee samples were obtained from the UK trials COV001 and COV002, which included a single-blind randomized controlled phase 2/3 trial of AZD1222 (ChAdOx1 nCoV-19) in healthy adults. For TCRbeta chain sequencing, PBMC samples from trial participants were taken at day 0 and at day 28 after the second dose. The CDR3 covers 13 residues, taking in both the cysteine and the phenylalanine. The only DNA kept is the CDR3, 39 bases in frame from the first base. V drops 3 bases and J drops 4 bases, leaving 9 bases in between. The CDR3 regions of human TCRbeta chains were subjected to immunosequencing. In the original analysis: TCRs in the repertoires were matched against a reference library of SARS-CoV-2-specific TCRs that had been generated with the MIRA antigen-specificity platform. Breadth meant the fraction of unique TCRs that were SARS-CoV-2-associated, whereas depth meant the fraction of total T cells that were SARS-CoV-2-associated. Using the MIRA data, each spike-specific TCR was mapped to the spike region that the TCR reacts to and placed in a CD4 or CD8 class. Log10-transformed breadth and depth values were compared by one-way ANOVA with Sidak's multiple comparisons tests. TCRdb retrieved this table from immuneACCESS and kept in-frame rearrangements only. Not all clones are present; in checked studies, unresolved V genes account for under half, and no reason is known for the remainder. Clone size and V and J calls were adopted from that table, with D and trimming inferred from the DNA. Recorded for this sample are over 70,000 clones; 89% of them occurred a single time. Jointly, the top ten make up 9% to 9.5% of the sample.

A remark on this clone: Its antigen is currently not known. Base qualities are not recorded, but no much larger clone differs from it by a single base.

The sequence was collected from an adult who received the AZD1222 COVID-19 vaccine. Sequencing used peripheral blood, obtained 28 days after the second AZD1222 dose. Recombination joined TRBV12-3 or TRBV12-4 with TRBJ1-1, with a tentative D gene TRBD1 over 5 matching bases. The CDR3: CASSLGVVTEAFF. The nucleotide sequence reads as follows: TGTGCCAGCAGTTTGGGGGTAGTCACTGAAGCTTTCTTT.